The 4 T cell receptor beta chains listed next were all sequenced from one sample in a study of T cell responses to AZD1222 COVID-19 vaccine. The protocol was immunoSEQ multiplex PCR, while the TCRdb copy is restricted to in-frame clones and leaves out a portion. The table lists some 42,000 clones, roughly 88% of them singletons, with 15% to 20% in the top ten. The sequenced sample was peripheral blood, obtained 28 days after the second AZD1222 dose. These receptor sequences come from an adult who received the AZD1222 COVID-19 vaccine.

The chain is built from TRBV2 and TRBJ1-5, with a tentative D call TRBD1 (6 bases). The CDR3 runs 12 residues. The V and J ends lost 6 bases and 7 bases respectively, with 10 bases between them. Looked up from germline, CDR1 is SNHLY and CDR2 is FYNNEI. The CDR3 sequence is CASRIQGQPQHF. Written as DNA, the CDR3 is TGTGCCAGCAGGATACAGGGACAGCCCCAGCATTTT.

Here the CDR3 DNA reads TGTGCCAGCAGCCAAGATAGAACAGATACGCAGTATTTT. The encoded protein is CASSQDRTDTQYF. The chain combines TRBV3-1 (or the pseudogene TRBV3-2) with TRBJ2-3, with D unclear. Trimming cost V 0 bases and J 3 bases, with 4 bases left between them. This CDR3 has 13 residues. Germline lookup yields CDR1 LGHDT and CDR2 YNNKEL (reference sequence).

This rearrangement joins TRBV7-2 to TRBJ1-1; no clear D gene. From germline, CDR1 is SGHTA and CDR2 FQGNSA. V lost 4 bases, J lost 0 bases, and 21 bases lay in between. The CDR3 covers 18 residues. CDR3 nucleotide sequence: TGTGCCAGCAGCTCACGAGGCCAAGGGTGGAGGCTGAACACTGAAGCTTTCTTT. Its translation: CASSSRGQGWRLNTEAFF.

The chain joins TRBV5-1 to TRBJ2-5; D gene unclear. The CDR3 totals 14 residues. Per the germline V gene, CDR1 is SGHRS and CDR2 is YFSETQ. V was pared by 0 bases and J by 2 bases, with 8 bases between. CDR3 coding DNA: TGCGCCAGCAGCTTGGGACTGCTTCAAGAGACCCAGTACTTC. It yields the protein CASSLGLLQETQYF.